These 16 T cell receptor beta chains originate from one sample sequenced in a study of technical replicates of blood from a few donors. Profiled with immunoSEQ multiplex PCR; TCRdb holds only in-frame clones, not every one. The sample has about 95,000 clones, 85% to 95% seen once. The source material was T cells isolated from PBMCs. These receptors were obtained from a human donor in good health.

The CDR3 sequence is CAWSARLETQYF. The CDR3 bases are TGTGCCTGGAGTGCGAGGTTGGAGACCCAGTACTTC. The chain links TRBV30 to TRBJ2-5; D unclear. V gave up 1 base and J gave up 5 bases, with 8 bases separating them. The CDR3 is 12 residues long. CDR1 GTSNPN and CDR2 SVGIG come from the germline V gene (reference sequence).

This chain connects TRBV5-1 to TRBJ2-7, with TRBD1 as a possible D gene (6 bases). Germline-derived CDR1 and CDR2 are SGHRS and YFSETQ. CDR3 size: 14 residues. The ends were cut back, 6 bases at V and 2 bases at J, with 15 bases in the middle. The DNA of the CDR3 is TGCGCCAGCAACCAAATACCAGGGGCCTACGAGCAGTACTTC. Its translation: CASNQIPGAYEQYF.

The chain employs TRBV7-6 and TRBJ2-1, with 13 bases fitting TRBD2. V lost 5 bases and J lost 3; bases outside the gene matches: 10. The CDR3 contains 18 residues. CDR1 and CDR2 (germline): SGHVS, FNYEAQ. The CDR3 DNA is TGTGCCAGCAGCCCCGGACTAGCGGGAGAACCTTTCTACAATGAGCAGTTCTTC. It is translated as CASSPGLAGEPFYNEQFF. Filled out from reference TRBV7-6 and TRBJ2-1, the complete variable domain reads GAGVSQSPRYKVTKRGQDVALRCDPISGHVSLYWYRQALGQGPEFLTYFNYEAQQDKSGLPNDRFSAERPEGSISTLTIQRTEQRDSAMYRCASSPGLAGEPFYNEQFFGPGTRLTVL.

This chain links TRBV11-2 with TRBJ2-2; 14 nucleotides line up with TRBD2. This CDR3 spans 18 amino acids. J was trimmed by 2 bases and V by 5 bases; bases with no gene match: 7. CDR1 is SGHAT, CDR2 FQNNGV, per germline. CDR3 sequence reads: CASSPRTSGRTNTGELFF. Written as DNA, the CDR3 is TGTGCCAGCAGCCCCCGGACTAGCGGGAGGACTAACACCGGGGAGCTGTTTTTT.

The chain carries TRBV15 and TRBJ2-5, with 10 nucleotides matching TRBD1. With 4 bases clipped from V and 5 bases from J, the junction kept 7 bases outside the gene matches. The CDR3 is made up of 15 amino acids. The germline V gene encodes CDR1 LNHNV and CDR2 YYDKDF (reference sequence). The CDR3 DNA reads as TGTGCCACCAGCACGGGGACAGGGGTTTGGGAGACCCAGTACTTC. Translating it yields CATSTGTGVWETQYF. Based on the CDR3 plus reference TRBV15 and TRBJ2-5, the full variable domain is DAMVIQNPRYQVTQFGKPVTLSCSQTLNHNVMYWYQQKSSQAPKLLFHYYDKDFNNEADTPDNFQSRRPNTSFCFLDIRSPGLGDTAMYLCATSTGTGVWETQYFGPGTRLLVL.

This CDR3 reads CASSQGGLDYNEQFF. CDR3 DNA sequence: TGCGCCAGCAGCCAAGGGGGGCTGGACTACAATGAGCAGTTCTTC. The chain carries TRBV4-1 and TRBJ2-1; D possibly corresponds to TRBD1 (6 bases). The CDR3 is 15 residues long. V shed 1 base and J shed 3 bases, with 10 bases lying between them. Looked up from germline, CDR1 is MGHRA and CDR2 is YSYEKL.

The genes are TRBV7-8 and TRBJ2-1; D possibly corresponds to TRBD2 (6 bases). Trimming removed 3 bases at V and 0 bases at J, with 9 bases between. Germline CDR1 and CDR2: SGHVS and FQNEAQ. The CDR3 extends over 15 amino acids. The CDR3 reads CASSFGRSSYNEQFF. The CDR3 DNA reads as TGTGCCAGCAGCTTCGGGAGAAGCTCCTACAATGAGCAGTTCTTC.

The rearrangement uses TRBV5-1 and TRBJ2-7; 7 bases align to TRBD2. V trimming: 4 bases; J trimming: 6 bases; junction bases outside the gene matches: 13. This CDR3 region has 15 residues. Germline V gives CDR1 SGHRS, CDR2 YFSETQ. The CDR3 protein is CASSRRDSGGSEQYF. CDR3 in DNA: TGCGCCAGCAGCCGTAGGGACTCCGGGGGGTCCGAGCAGTACTTC.

This chain uses TRBV28 with TRBJ2-7; weak D call: TRBD2 (6 bases). The CDR3 contains 15 residues. The germline V gene encodes CDR1 MDHEN and CDR2 SYDVKM. The V and J ends lost 2 bases and 5 bases respectively, with 16 bases between them. Here the CDR3 reads CASSLQRAVSHEQYF. CDR3 nucleotide sequence: TGTGCCAGCAGTTTACAGCGGGCAGTTTCTCACGAGCAGTACTTC.

This sequence joins TRBV9 and TRBJ2-1, with TRBD2 identical over 8 bases. V gave up 4 bases and J gave up 1 base; unmatched junction bases: 19. There are 20 residues in the CDR3. Germline V gives CDR1 SGDLS, CDR2 YYNGEE. In nucleotides, the CDR3 is TGTGCCAGCAGCCATAATCCGGGACATTTAGCGGGAACGTCCTACAATGAGCAGTTCTTC. This gives the protein CASSHNPGHLAGTSYNEQFF.

The V gene is TRBV6-5, the J gene TRBJ2-1, with TRBD2 identical over 9 bases. With 0 bases clipped from V and 9 bases from J, the junction kept 3 bases outside the gene matches. CDR3 length: 14 amino acids. In germline, CDR1 is MNHEY, CDR2 SVGAGI. Here the CDR3 reads CASSYSLTSGEQFF. The CDR3 coding sequence is TGTGCCAGCAGTTACTCCCTGACTAGCGGTGAGCAGTTCTTC.

V and J are TRBV27 and TRBJ2-5; D is uncertain. The CDR3 length is 14 residues. The V and J ends lost 4 bases and 5 bases respectively, with 14 bases between them. Per the germline V gene, CDR1 is MNHEY and CDR2 is SMNVEV (reference sequence). The CDR3 sequence is CASSYGRPGETQYF. CDR3 nucleotides: TGTGCCAGCAGTTACGGCAGGCCTGGGGAGACCCAGTACTTC.

The chain combines TRBV6-1 with TRBJ2-5, with D possibly TRBD2 on 6 matching bases. V shed 2 bases and J shed 9 bases, with 16 bases lying between them. CDR1 MNHNS and CDR2 SASEGT come from the germline V gene. This CDR3 is 14 amino acids long. CDR3 in DNA: TGTGCCAGCAGTGAATTGGCGGGGCACCTGGCCCAGTACTTC. Protein sequence: CASSELAGHLAQYF.

V gene TRBV27 combines with J gene TRBJ2-7; D is possibly TRBD2 (6 bases). V was shortened by 2 bases and J by 4 bases, with 15 bases between the two germline ends. This CDR3 region has 15 residues. Germline CDR1 and CDR2: MNHEY and SMNVEV (reference sequence). This CDR3 is CASSLISGLRYEQYF. In nucleotides, the CDR3 is TGTGCCAGCAGTTTAATCTCGGGACTGCGATACGAGCAGTACTTC.

V usage is TRBV4-3 and J usage is TRBJ1-2; 7 bases map to TRBD1. V shed 0 bases and J 4 bases; nucleotides not matched to a gene: 11. CDR3 length: 17 amino acids. Germline V gives CDR1 LGHNA, CDR2 YSLEER. CDR3 sequence (DNA): TGCGCCAGCAGCCAAGATAAGGGGGCGATTGTGGTCTATGGCTACACCTTC. This translates into CASSQDKGAIVVYGYTF.

In this sample, this clone turned up a few times. The rearrangement links TRBV14 to TRBJ1-1; D is unresolved. The CDR3 runs 12 residues. V lost 1 base, J lost 9 bases, and 9 bases lay in between. CDR1 SGHDN and CDR2 FVKESK come from the germline V gene. The CDR3 region is CASSQGQMKAFF. DNA of the CDR3: TGTGCCAGCAGCCAAGGGCAGATGAAAGCTTTCTTT.